This T cell receptor beta chain was documented in a study of blood T cell repertoires in COVID-19. Germline V gives CDR1 SGHVS, CDR2 FNYEAQ. The CDR3 sequence is 16 residues long. V shed 5 bases, J shed 0 bases, and the junction held 5 bases outside the gene matches. TCRdb's table, derived via immunoSEQ multiplex PCR, lists solely in-frame clones and lacks some. The sample contains about 200,000 clones, roughly four fifths of which appear only once. This clonotype was sampled from a woman in her forties with acute or convalescent COVID-19. Sequencing was carried out using peripheral blood. The V call is TRBV7-6, the J call TRBJ2-3; TRBD2 matches at 10 bases. The CDR3: CASSKLAGPSTDTQYF. CDR3 nucleotides: TGTGCCAGCAGCAAACTAGCGGGGCCTAGCACAGATACGCAGTATTTT.